This TCR beta chain was profiled in a study of T cells in Graves' hyperthyroidism and ophthalmopathy. This clonotype was counted only a few times. Its antigen remains unidentified. General observations from the study: Appearing also in blood were most of the thyroid clonotypes expanded above 0.001.

Amplified regions were TCR beta CDR3 sequences from RNA transcripts. A first-round RT-PCR of the TCR CDR3 used the HTBI primer set. In TCRdb, the multiplex PCR reads were re-called with MiXCR into one record per CDR3 protein. This table holds some 570,000 distinct CDR3 sequences, 15% to 20% found once. Subjects with ophthalmopathy showed a Clinical Activity Score no lower than 3, a NOSPECS grade no lower than 4, and a duration shorter than 3 months. Uncontrolled infection, other autoimmune disease, pregnancy or lactation barred patients from enrollment. In making diagnoses, clinical symptoms, serum thyroxine and TRAb, thyroid ultrasound and orbital computed tomography were all used. Germline V CDR1 and CDR2: MNHNY, SVGAGI (reference sequence). The V end lost 0 bases, the J end lost 0 bases, and 12 bases lay between the germline ends. This CDR3 has 18 amino acids.

The TCR originated in a woman between 18 and 30 years old with Graves' ophthalmopathy. Sequenced input: blood. This rearrangement joins TRBV6-6 to TRBJ1-6; perhaps TRBD1 as D (5 bases). The CDR3 nucleotides are TGTGCCAGCAGTTACTCGAGACAGACGAGCTCCTATAATTCACCCCTCCACTTT. Translating gives CASSYSRQTSSYNSPLHF.